This T cell receptor beta chain came from a study of regulatory T cells in long-lasting Graves disease. Broader study findings: In persistent patients, shared public clonotypes (2,741) outnumbered those in new patients (about 1,000). Persistent Graves' patients showed a TCR diversity that was lower than that of newly diagnosed ones.

Building of the TCR beta libraries involved iRepertoire HTBI primers and Arm-PCR of CDR3 regions. Each CDR3 protein gets one entry after TCRdb re-called the multiplex PCR reads with MiXCR. Among over 650,000 distinct CDR3 sequences, about 30% were seen once, and the ten largest hold around 42%. Germline V gene sequence: CDR1 MNHNS, CDR2 SASEGT. This CDR3 spans 15 amino acids. Deletions cut 7 bases from V and 0 bases from J, with 13 bases between. Time point here: persistent/refractory GD, antithyroid drugs over 5 years with positive TRAb. Following extraction of RNA from PBMCs, that RNA was used to make the TCR library. This clonotype was seen a few times. Antigen specificity is unknown.

The V call is TRBV6-1, the J call TRBJ1-5; no clear D. Sequenced material: peripheral blood mononuclear cells (PBMCs), taken when the disease was refractory, from a patient treated with antithyroid drugs. The sequence was obtained from a female donor with Graves disease. The chain's CDR3 is CASTDQPNSNQPQHF. CDR3 in DNA: TGTGCCAGCACAGATCAACCCAATAGCAATCAGCCCCAGCATTTT.